This T cell receptor (beta chain) was retrieved from a study of blood T cell repertoires in COVID-19. Across the whole study: Sites across the United States, Italy and Spain contributed samples from acute and convalescent COVID-19. Sample material is recorded as cDNA or gDNA derived from T cells, B-cell-depleted T cells, or PBMCs.

Per the original methods: Amplifying reference gene primers gave estimates of nucleated cell counts. Profiling relied on immunoSEQ multiplex PCR, and the TCRdb table lists in-frame clones only, not all of them. V, J and clone size derive from that table, while D and trimming were established from the DNA sequence. The sample lists 93,000 or so clones; 89% were seen once. Germline CDR1 and CDR2: SGHNT and YENEEA. Trimming removed 4 bases from V and 8 bases from J; junction bases left unmatched: 7. This CDR3 has 14 residues. The rearrangement links TRBV11-3 to TRBJ2-1; 8 positions agree with TRBD2. This clonotype was sampled from an older woman with acute or convalescent COVID-19. The sequenced material came from peripheral blood. CDR3 amino acids: CASSSSGSFDEQFF. DNA for the CDR3: TGTGCCAGCAGCTCCAGCGGGAGCTTCGATGAGCAGTTCTTC.